These 6 T cell receptor beta chains share one sample of origin, sequenced in a study of Graves' ophthalmopathy and Graves' hyperthyroidism (dated 2018 in TCRdb). TCRdb shows the sequencer as Illumina HiSeq 2000. For repertoire sequencing, TCR beta CDR3 regions were amplified from RNA transcripts. The first round of RT-PCR was done with HTBI primers and the Qiagen OneStep RT-PCR kit, and was followed by a second round of multiplex PCR, then size selection and purification. The public reads were reanalyzed by TCRdb: fastp trimming at Q25, MiXCR alignment, in-frame beta chains only. Entries that share a CDR3 protein sequence are merged under the most common genes and DNA. The sample has approximately 210,000 distinct CDR3 sequences on record, around 30% of them singletons. The ten largest clones add up to about 9.3% of the sample. The source material was peripheral blood. The receptors come from a middle-aged man with Graves' ophthalmopathy. Donor details come from another sample of the same person, matched by shared clones.

This clonotype was seen at least ten times. V is TRBV2 and J is TRBJ2-5, with D possibly being TRBD1 (6 bases). Germline V CDR1 and CDR2: SNHLY, FYNNEI. The CDR3 is made up of 13 amino acids. The V end was cut by 6 bases, the J end by 1 base, with 9 bases between. The CDR3 nucleotides are TGTGCCAGCAGCGGGGACACCCAAGAGACCCAGTACTTC. Translated: CASSGDTQETQYF.

There are many counts of this clonotype. V and J are TRBV28 and TRBJ2-2, with D tentatively TRBD1 (6 bases). This CDR3 has 16 amino acids. CDR1 and CDR2 from the germline V gene are MDHEN and SYDVKM. The ends were cut back, 7 bases at V and 3 bases at J, with 18 bases in the middle. The CDR3 here is CASNQQGSFDTGELFF. The DNA for the CDR3 is TGTGCCAGCAACCAACAGGGCTCCTTTGACACCGGGGAGCTGTTTTTT. Combining the CDR3 with reference TRBV28 and TRBJ2-2 gives the whole variable domain DVKVTQSSRYLVKRTGEKVFLECVQDMDHENMFWYRQDPGLGLRLIYFSYDVKMKEKGDIPEGYSVSREKKERFSLILESASTNQTSMYLCASNQQGSFDTGELFFGEGSRLTVL.

This clonotype occurred many times. This chain joins TRBV7-2 and TRBJ2-7; 14 bases align to TRBD2. The CDR3 contains 19 residues. CDR1 and CDR2 (germline): SGHTA, FQGNSA. J lost 5 bases, V lost 5 bases, and 17 bases had no gene match. The CDR3 DNA follows: TGTGCCAGCAGCCAGGGAGGTTCGGGGACTAGCGGGAGAAGGAACGAGCAGTACTTC. Translated, it gives CASSQGGSGTSGRRNEQYF. The variable domain in full, completed from reference TRBV7-2 and TRBJ2-7, reads GAGVSQSPSNKVTEKGKDVELRCDPISGHTALYWYRQSLGQGLEFLIYFQGNSAPDKSGLPSDRFSAERTGGSVSTLTIQRTQQEDSAVYLCASSQGGSGTSGRRNEQYFGPGTRLTVT.

This clonotype showed up many times. The chain recombines TRBV6-2 or TRBV6-3 with TRBJ1-1; possibly TRBD1 for D (5 bases). This CDR3 is 13 amino acids long. V lost 4 bases, J lost 5 bases, and 11 bases lay in between. From germline, CDR1 is MNHEY and CDR2 SVGEGT. The CDR3 bases are TGTGCCAGCAGTTGGGGCAGTCGGACTGAAGCTTTCTTT. Translating it yields CASSWGSRTEAFF.

The rearrangement uses TRBV2 and TRBJ1-5; D perhaps matches TRBD1 (5 bases). The CDR3 runs 14 residues. Trimming shortened V by 3 bases and J by 7 bases, and 13 bases separated the two germline ends. Germline CDR1 reads SNHLY; CDR2 reads FYNNEI. CDR3: CASSDGGRGQPQHF. DNA for the CDR3: TGTGCCAGCAGTGATGGGGGGAGAGGGCAGCCCCAGCATTTT.

This clonotype was seen ten or more times. This rearrangement joins TRBV30 to TRBJ1-1, with no clear D. Germline CDR1 is GTSNPN and CDR2 is SVGIG (reference sequence). The CDR3 runs 13 residues. V was shortened by 1 base and J by 3 bases, with 9 bases between the two germline ends. The CDR3 nucleotides are TGTGCCTGGAGTGCTGGGCCCTACACTGAAGCTTTCTTT. Translating it yields CAWSAGPYTEAFF.